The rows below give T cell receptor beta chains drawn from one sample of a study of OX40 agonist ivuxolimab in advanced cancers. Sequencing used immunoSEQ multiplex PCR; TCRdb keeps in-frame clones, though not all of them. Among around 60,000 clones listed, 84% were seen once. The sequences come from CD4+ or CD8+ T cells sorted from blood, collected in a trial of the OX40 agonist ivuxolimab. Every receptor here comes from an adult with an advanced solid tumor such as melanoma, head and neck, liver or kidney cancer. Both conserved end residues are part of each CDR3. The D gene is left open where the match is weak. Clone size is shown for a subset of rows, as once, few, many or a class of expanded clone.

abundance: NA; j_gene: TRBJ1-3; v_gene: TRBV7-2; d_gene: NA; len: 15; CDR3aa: CASSLQQGSRNTIYF; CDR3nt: TGTGCCAGCAGCTTACAACAAGGGTCACGAAACACCATATATTTT
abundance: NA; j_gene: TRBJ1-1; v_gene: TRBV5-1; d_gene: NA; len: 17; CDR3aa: CASSLYGGVSLNTEAFF; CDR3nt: TGCGCCAGCAGCTTGTACGGGGGAGTAAGTCTGAACACTGAAGCTTTCTTT
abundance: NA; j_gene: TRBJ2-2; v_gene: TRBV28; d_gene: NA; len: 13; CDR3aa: CVTTGANTGELFF; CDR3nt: TGTGTAACCACCGGGGCGAACACCGGGGAGCTGTTTTTT
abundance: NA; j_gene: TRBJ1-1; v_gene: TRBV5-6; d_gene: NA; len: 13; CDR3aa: CASSPEDGAEAFF; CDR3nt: TGTGCCAGCAGCCCGGAGGACGGGGCTGAAGCTTTCTTT
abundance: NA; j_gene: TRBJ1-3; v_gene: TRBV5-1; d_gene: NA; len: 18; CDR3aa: CASSLGTAGSTIGNTIYF; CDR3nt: TGCGCCAGCAGCTTGGGAACGGCAGGTTCGACTATAGGAAACACCATATATTTT
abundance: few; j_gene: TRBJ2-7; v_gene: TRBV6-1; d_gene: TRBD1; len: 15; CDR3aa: CASHRTPGQGFKQYF; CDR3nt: TGTGCCAGCCACCGAACCCCGGGACAGGGGTTCAAGCAGTACTTC
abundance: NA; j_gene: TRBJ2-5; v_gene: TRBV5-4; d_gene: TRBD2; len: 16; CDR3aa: CASSWGGAGGLETQYF; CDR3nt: TGTGCCAGCAGCTGGGGCGGGGCGGGGGGATTGGAGACCCAGTACTTC
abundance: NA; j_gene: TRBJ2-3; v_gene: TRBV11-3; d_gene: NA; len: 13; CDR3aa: CASSSGQSNTQYF; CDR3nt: TGTGCCAGCAGCTCAGGACAGTCAAATACGCAGTATTTT
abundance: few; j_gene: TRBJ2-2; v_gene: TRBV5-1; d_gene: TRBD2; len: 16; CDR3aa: CASTASSGGNTGELFF; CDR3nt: TGCGCCAGCACCGCGAGTAGCGGGGGGAACACCGGGGAGCTGTTTTTT
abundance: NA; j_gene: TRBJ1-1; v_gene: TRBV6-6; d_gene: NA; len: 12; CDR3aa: CASRGRATEAFF; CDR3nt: TGTGCCAGCAGGGGCAGGGCCACTGAAGCTTTCTTT
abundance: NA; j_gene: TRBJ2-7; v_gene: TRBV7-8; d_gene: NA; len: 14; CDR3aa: CASSLVGNSYEQYF; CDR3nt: TGTGCCAGCAGCTTAGTTGGCAACTCCTACGAGCAGTACTTC
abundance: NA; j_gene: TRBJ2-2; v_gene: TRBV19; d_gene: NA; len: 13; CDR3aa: CASSVQGDGELFF; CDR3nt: TGTGCCAGTAGCGTACAGGGCGACGGGGAGCTGTTTTTT
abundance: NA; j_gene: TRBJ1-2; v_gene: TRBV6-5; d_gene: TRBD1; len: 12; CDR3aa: CASKTGDYGYTF; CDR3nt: TGTGCCAGCAAAACAGGGGACTATGGCTACACCTTC
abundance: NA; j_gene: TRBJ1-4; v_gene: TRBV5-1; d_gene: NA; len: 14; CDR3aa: CASSTGTVHEKLFF; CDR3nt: TGCGCCAGCAGCACCGGGACGGTCCATGAAAAACTGTTTTTT
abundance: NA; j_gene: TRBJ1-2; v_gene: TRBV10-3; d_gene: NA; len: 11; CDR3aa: CAISWDYGYTF; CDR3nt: TGTGCCATCAGTTGGGACTATGGCTACACCTTC
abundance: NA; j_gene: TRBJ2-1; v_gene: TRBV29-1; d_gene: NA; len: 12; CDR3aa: CSGRMDSNEQFF; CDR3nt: TGCAGCGGCAGGATGGACTCCAATGAGCAGTTCTTC
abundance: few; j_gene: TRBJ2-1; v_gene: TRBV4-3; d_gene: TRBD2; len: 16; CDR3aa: CASSQALAGGNNEQFF; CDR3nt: TGCGCCAGCAGCCAGGCTCTAGCGGGGGGGAACAATGAGCAGTTCTTC